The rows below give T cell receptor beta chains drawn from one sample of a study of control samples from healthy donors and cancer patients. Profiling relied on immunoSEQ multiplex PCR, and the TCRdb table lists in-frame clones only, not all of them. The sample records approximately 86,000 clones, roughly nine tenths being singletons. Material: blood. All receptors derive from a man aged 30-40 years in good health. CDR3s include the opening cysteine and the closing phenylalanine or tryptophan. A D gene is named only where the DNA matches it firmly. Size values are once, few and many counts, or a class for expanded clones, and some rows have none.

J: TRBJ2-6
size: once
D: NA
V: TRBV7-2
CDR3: CASSLVRAGPSGANVLTF
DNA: TGTGCCAGCAGCTTAGTTCGGGCAGGACCCTCTGGGGCCAACGTCCTGACTTTC

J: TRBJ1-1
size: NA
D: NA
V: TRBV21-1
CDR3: CASSKGQEPTEAFF
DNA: TGTGCCAGCAGCAAAGGGCAGGAACCCACTGAAGCTTTCTTT

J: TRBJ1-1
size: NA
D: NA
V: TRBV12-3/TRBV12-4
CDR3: CASSPNRNTEAFF
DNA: TGTGCCAGCAGCCCGAACAGGAACACTGAAGCTTTCTTT

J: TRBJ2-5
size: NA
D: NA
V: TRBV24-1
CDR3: CATSSAGQETQYF
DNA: TGTGCCACCAGTTCAGCGGGCCAAGAGACCCAGTACTTC

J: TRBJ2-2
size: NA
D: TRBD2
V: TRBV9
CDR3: CASSVSPSGGAGGELFF
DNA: TGTGCCAGCAGCGTCAGCCCTAGCGGGGGGGCAGGCGGGGAGCTGTTTTTT

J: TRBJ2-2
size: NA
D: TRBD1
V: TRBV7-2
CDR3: CASSADRENTGELFF
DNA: TGTGCCAGCAGCGCGGACAGGGAGAACACCGGGGAGCTGTTTTTT

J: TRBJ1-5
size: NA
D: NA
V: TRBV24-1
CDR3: CATSLGASNQPQHF
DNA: TGTGCCACCTCGCTGGGGGCAAGCAATCAGCCCCAGCATTTT

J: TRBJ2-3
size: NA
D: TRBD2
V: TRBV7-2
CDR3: CASSSGLATDTQYF
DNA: TGTGCCAGCAGCTCGGGACTAGCCACAGATACGCAGTATTTT

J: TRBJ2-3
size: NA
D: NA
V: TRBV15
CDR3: CATSRGRETDTQYF
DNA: TGTGCCACCAGCAGGGGGCGAGAGACAGATACGCAGTATTTT

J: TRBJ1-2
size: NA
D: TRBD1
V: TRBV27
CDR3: CASSRTGLYGYTF
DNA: TGTGCCAGCAGTCGGACAGGCCTCTATGGCTACACCTTC

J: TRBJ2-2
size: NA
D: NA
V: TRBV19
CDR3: CASISPGRELFF
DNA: TGTGCCAGTATCTCCCCAGGGAGGGAGCTGTTTTTT

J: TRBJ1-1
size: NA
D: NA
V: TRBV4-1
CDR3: CASRNRASDTEAFF
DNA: TGCGCCAGCAGGAACAGGGCGTCGGACACTGAAGCTTTCTTT

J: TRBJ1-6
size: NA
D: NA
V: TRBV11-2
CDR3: CASSLVFDSPLHF
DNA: TGTGCCAGCAGCTTAGTGTTTGATTCACCCCTCCACTTT

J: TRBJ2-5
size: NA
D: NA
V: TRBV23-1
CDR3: CASSPGTDRVETQYF
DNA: TGCGCCAGCAGTCCCGGGACGGATCGAGTTGAGACCCAGTACTTC

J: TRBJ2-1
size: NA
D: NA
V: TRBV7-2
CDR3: CASSRMYEQFF
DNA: TGTGCCAGCAGCCGGATGTATGAGCAGTTCTTC

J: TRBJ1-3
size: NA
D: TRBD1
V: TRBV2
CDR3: CASSEGQGRNTIYF
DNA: TGTGCCAGCAGTGAGGGACAGGGCAGAAACACCATATATTTT

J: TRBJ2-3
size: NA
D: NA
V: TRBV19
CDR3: CASSMATDTQYF
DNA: TGTGCCAGTAGTATGGCCACAGATACGCAGTATTTT

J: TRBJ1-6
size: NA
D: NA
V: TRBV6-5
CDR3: CASRDPGNSPLHF
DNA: TGTGCCAGCAGGGACCCCGGGAATTCACCCCTCCACTTT

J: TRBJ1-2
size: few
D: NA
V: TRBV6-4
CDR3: CASRRYGYTF
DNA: TGTGCCAGCAGACGCTATGGCTACACCTTC

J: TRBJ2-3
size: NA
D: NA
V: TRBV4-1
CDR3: CASSQEWAGLDF
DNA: TGCGCCAGCAGCCAAGAATGGGCGGGGCTAGATTTT

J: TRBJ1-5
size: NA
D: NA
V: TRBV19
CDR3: CASMARDGPWQPQHF
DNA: TGTGCCAGTATGGCCAGGGACGGTCCGTGGCAGCCCCAGCATTTT

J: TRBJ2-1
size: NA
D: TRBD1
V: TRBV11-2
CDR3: CASSPQGQGALGSEQFF
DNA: TGTGCCAGCAGCCCCCAGGGACAGGGGGCCCTGGGAAGTGAGCAGTTCTTC

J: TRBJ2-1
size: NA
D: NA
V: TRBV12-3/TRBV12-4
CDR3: CASSFSDEQFF
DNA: TGTGCCAGCAGTTTTAGCGATGAGCAGTTCTTC

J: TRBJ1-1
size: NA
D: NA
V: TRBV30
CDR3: CAWSKGESTEAFF
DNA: TGTGCCTGGAGTAAGGGGGAGAGCACTGAAGCTTTCTTT

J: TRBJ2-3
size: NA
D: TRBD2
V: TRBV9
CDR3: CASSLGLAGGPTDTQYF
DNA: TGTGCCAGCAGTTTGGGACTAGCGGGGGGACCCACAGATACGCAGTATTTT

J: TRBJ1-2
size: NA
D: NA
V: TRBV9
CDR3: CASSVEAGSTPYGYTF
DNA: TGTGCCAGCAGCGTAGAGGCGGGGAGTACCCCCTATGGCTACACCTTC

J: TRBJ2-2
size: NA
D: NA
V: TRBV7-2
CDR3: CASSLGPGQGELFF
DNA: TGTGCCAGCAGCTTAGGCCCAGGACAGGGGGAGCTGTTTTTT

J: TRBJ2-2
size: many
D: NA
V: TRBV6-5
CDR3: CASRNPSTGELFF
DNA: TGTGCCAGCAGGAACCCATCTACCGGGGAGCTGTTTTTT

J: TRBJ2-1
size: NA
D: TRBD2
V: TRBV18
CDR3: CASSRTSGGNYNEQFF
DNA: TGTGCCAGCTCCCGGACTAGCGGGGGAAACTACAATGAGCAGTTCTTC

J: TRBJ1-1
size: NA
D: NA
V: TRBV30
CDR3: CAWSAVTEAFF
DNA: TGTGCCTGGAGTGCAGTAACTGAAGCTTTCTTT

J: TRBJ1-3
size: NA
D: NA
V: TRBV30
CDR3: CAWSVRVSGNTIYF
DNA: TGTGCCTGGAGTGTACGCGTCTCTGGAAACACCATATATTTT

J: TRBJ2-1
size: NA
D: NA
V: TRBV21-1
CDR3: CASSKGGGQAHNEQFF
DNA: TGTGCCAGCAGCAAGGGGGGGGGACAGGCCCACAATGAGCAGTTCTTC

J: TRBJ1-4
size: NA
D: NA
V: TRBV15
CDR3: CATSRPRGRGFNEKLFF
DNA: TGTGCCACCAGCAGACCCCGTGGTAGGGGCTTTAATGAAAAACTGTTTTTT